The clone carrying this T cell receptor beta chain has ten or more counts. Its antigen remains unidentified. This sample stems from a study of T cell repertoires in cytomegalovirus infection. At the level of the study: CMV infection plus the matching HLA type was flagged by public TCR beta signatures.

The study's findings and limits: Carriers of CMV plus the relevant HLA were identified by cumulative public TCR beta family frequency.

V shed 5 bases and J shed 8 bases, with 22 bases lying between them. CDR1 is SGHTA, CDR2 FQGNSA, per germline. CDR3 size: 15 residues. TCRdb ran MiXCR on the reads and lists one entry per CDR3 protein. The table records some 700,000 distinct CDR3 sequences, around 32% of them present only once. The sample here was cultured PBMCs, taken from culture after CMV antigen stimulation. This chain links TRBV7-2 with TRBJ2-7; D is unresolved. This TCR came from a human donor in good health (CMV status not recorded). Some clones in this sample may be carry-over from other donors' samples. The CDR3 spells CASSQGSRTLLKQYF. The CDR3 nucleotides read TGTGCCAGCAGCCAAGGGTCCAGAACACTTCTCAAGCAGTACTTC. Full variable domain (outside the CDR3, taken from reference TRBV7-2 and TRBJ2-7): GAGVSQSPSNKVTEKGKDVELRCDPISGHTALYWYRQSLGQGLEFLIYFQGNSAPDKSGLPSDRFSAERTGGSVSTLTIQRTQQEDSAVYLCASSQGSRTLLKQYFGPGTRLTVT.